This T cell receptor beta chain comes out of a study of blood T cells in healthy people across ages. The study, taken as a whole, reports: There were more naive CD4+ cells and higher diversity in long-lived donors than in aged donors.

Alongside a J-beta primer mix, a sample-barcoded 5' primer served in a second PCR lasting roughly 6 to 11 cycles. MiXCR, applied by TCRdb to the 5' RACE reads, yields one record per CDR3 protein. The sample gives about 730,000 distinct CDR3 sequences, around 40% of which show up once; more than 20% is in the top ten. The V end was cut by 3 bases, the J end by 4 bases, with 15 bases between. The CDR3 runs 14 residues. Germline-derived CDR1 and CDR2 are DFQATT and SNEGSKA (reference sequence). Turning to this clonotype: Its matching antigen is unknown.

The chain employs TRBV20-1 and TRBJ1-1; a weak D match, TRBD1 (6 bases). The sequenced sample consisted of blood. The TCR sequence derives from an older woman in good health. CDR3 region: CSASSRTVGTEAFF. Here the CDR3 DNA reads TGCAGTGCTAGCTCTCGGACAGTCGGCACTGAAGCTTTCTTT.